This T cell receptor beta chain came from a study of blood T cell repertoires in COVID-19. This clone was found once. Measured with immunoSEQ multiplex PCR; TCRdb has only the in-frame clones, and not every one. The sample records fewer than 350,000 clones, 81% being singletons. The germline V gene has CDR1 LNHDA and CDR2 SQIVND (reference sequence). Trimming stripped 2 bases from V and 3 bases from J, with 23 bases between. This CDR3 region has 18 residues. The chain links TRBV19 to TRBJ2-7, with D tentatively TRBD1 (7 bases). The TCR was taken from a woman aged 60-70 years with active or convalescent COVID-19. The sample comprised peripheral blood. The CDR3 sequence is CASSILRTGSRESYEQYF. The CDR3 DNA reads as TGTGCCAGTAGTATACTTAGGACAGGTAGCCGGGAGAGCTACGAGCAGTACTTC.